The T cell receptor beta chain under discussion was sequenced for a study of beta chain features in type 1 diabetes. TCRB transcripts that were expressed got sequenced, as all of the isolated RNA had been reverse transcribed. TCRdb keeps only in-frame clones here, not all; method: immunoSEQ multiplex PCR. The repertoire has 300,000 or so clones, around an eighth of them found once; the top ten carry roughly 0.015%. CDR1 is SQVTM and CDR2 is ANQGSEA in the germline V gene. The CDR3 sequence is 13 residues long. V was clipped by 0 bases and J by 7 bases, with 12 bases between them. Study-level findings and limits: People with Type 1 diabetes carried modestly yet significantly shorter TCRB CDR3s in all four CD4+ subsets.

The sample holds a few counts of this clone. Its specificity is unknown. The sequencing sample was made of naive CD4+ T cells from blood. V and J are TRBV29-1 and TRBJ1-2; D may be TRBD1 (6 bases). This clonotype was obtained from a woman under 30 with type 1 diabetes. The CDR3 DNA reads as TGCAGCGTTGAAGATCATACAGGGCGTGGCTACACCTTC. It translates to CSVEDHTGRGYTF.